The T cell receptor beta chain described here comes from a study of blood T cell repertoires in COVID-19. Study at large: Whether acute or convalescent, the COVID-19 samples came from the United States, Italy and Spain. PBMCs, B-cell-depleted T cells, or T cells provided the cDNA or gDNA that made up the material.

Original data processing: Researchers report that nucleated cell counts were estimated from reference gene primer amplification. Method: immunoSEQ multiplex PCR; TCRdb's copy keeps in-frame clones and lacks some. V, J and clone size are those of that table, while D and trimming were read from the DNA. The sample holds roughly 410,000 clones, 80% to 90% seen once. CDR1 is MGHRA and CDR2 is YSYEKL in the germline V gene. This CDR3 comprises 15 residues. Trimming cost V 4 bases and J 2 bases, with 12 bases left between them. Sequencing input: peripheral blood. The clonotype comes from a man in his forties with acute or convalescent COVID-19. The chain joins TRBV4-1 to TRBJ1-5, with D possibly matching TRBD1 (6 bases). CDR3 in amino acids: CASSLRDIGNQPQHF. The CDR3 DNA reads as TGCGCCAGCAGCCTCCGGGACATAGGCAATCAGCCCCAGCATTTT.